The present T cell receptor beta chain was sequenced within a study of T and B cells in COVID-19 patients (dated by TCRdb to about 2020). Some background on the complete study: Using TRB and IGH repertoire sequencing of peripheral blood, the study characterized adaptive immunity in COVID-19 patients who had active infection or had recovered. The recovered cohort included more than 15 patients who contributed 20 to 25 samples, and most of those patients had mild to moderate COVID-19 that was managed on an outpatient basis. A median age of around 35 years was recorded in the recovered cohort versus around 70 years in the active-infection cohort. Of the roughly 20 patients in the active-infection cohort, 12 to 13 were critically ill and needed mechanical ventilation or ECMO. In the active-infection cohort, about 90% of the roughly 20 patients had comorbidities linked to unfavorable COVID-19 outcome. Over 7 million TCR sequences were analysed from a TCR and BCR sequence repository that comprised around 40 patients and roughly 74 time points. Two patients were included in both the recovered and active cohorts because samples were available from active disease and after recovery. An age-matched reference group of 40 or so healthy donors negative for COVID-19 antibodies was used as the comparison for repertoire analyses. As many as 9 follow-up blood samples were taken per patient, and some of the samples covered different disease stages within the same individual. General conclusions and limits of the study: Prospective validation of the reported TCR clusters was stated to be required before clinical use. Specific T cell subsets (CD4+/Treg/CD8+) and sorted SARS-CoV-2-responsive or tetramer+ T cells had not yet been sequenced, and these experiments were ongoing. Few blood samples were available from mildly ill patients while symptoms were present or from severe cases at early time points. TRB repertoires were found to be highly clonal in active COVID-19, whereas diversity and richness at recovery were found to rise above healthy donor levels. The cohort was considered too small for HLA contributions to COVID-19 susceptibility or severity to be assessed. A total of some 2,000 TCR clusters were exclusive to the recovered cohort, and approximately 31 of those clusters were low-pGen clusters. In patients with COVID-19, the usage of TRBV/TRBJ genes was reported to be strongly skewed.

As for this clonotype: Its target antigen remains unknown. No much larger clonotype is one base removed from it; base qualities were not supplied.

From cysteine to phenylalanine, the CDR3 is 15 amino acids long. The DNA shown is the 45-base CDR3, in frame from base 1. Trimming at the junction amounts to 2 bases on V and 0 bases on J, and the germline ends lie 10 bases apart. Taken from the germline V gene (reference sequence), the CDR1 and CDR2 loops are SGHNT and YYREEE. Genomic DNA extracted from blood was used in amounts of roughly 220-500 ng for amplification of TRB repertoires. Sequencing relied on an Illumina MiSeq. TRB rearrangements were amplified by multiplex PCR with BIOMED2 TRB-A/B primer pools. Illumina-compatible adapters and 7-nucleotide sample barcodes were attached to the amplicons in two consecutive PCRs. All library PCRs used Phusion HS II polymerase. Amplicons were purified from gel with the NucleoSpin Gel and PCR Clean-up kit, quantified on Qubit, and pooled at about 3.7 nM. Amplicon pool quality was checked on an Agilent 2100 Bioanalyzer before Illumina next-generation sequencing. Per the original workflow: Annotation of TRB rearrangements was performed with MiXCR 3.0.8 using the default MiXCR reference library. Non-productive reads and sequences with fewer than 2 reads were removed, and each unique CDR3 nucleotide sequence was counted as one clone. R 3.5.1 was used to calculate clonality, diversity, richness and V-J gene usage. GLIPH2 was used to cluster TCRs based on CDR3 similarity, and OLGA was used to calculate the generation probabilities. GLIPH2 clusters were kept only when the clusters contained at least four unique TCR clonotypes present in at least three individuals. TCRdb reran the public reads through fastp at Q25 and MiXCR, keeping productive beta chains. Records with the same CDR3 protein are collapsed into one entry carrying the most frequent genes and DNA. The V and J calls and clone size come from TCRdb's table, not from the authors' own analysis. For this sample there are about 20,000 distinct CDR3 sequences; around 28% appear just once. The ten largest clones capture 2.5% to 3.5% of the sample.

This receptor was taken from a human donor who had recovered from COVID-19. The sample comprised blood. The rearranged segments are TRBV5-4 and TRBJ2-3; confidence is insufficient to name the D gene. The DNA reads TGTGCCAGCAGCTTTAGAGAGCCTAGCACAGATACGCAGTATTTT. It translates as CASSFREPSTDTQYF. This CDR3, with the reference TRBV5-4 and TRBJ2-3 proteins standing in past its ends, gives the full variable domain ETGVTQSPTHLIKTRGQQVTLRCSSQSGHNTVSWYQQALGQGPQFIFQYYREEENGRGNFPPRFSGLQFPNYSSELNVNALELDDSALYLCASSFREPSTDTQYFGPGTRLTVL.